Here is one T cell receptor beta chain with its context. Antigen unknown. Germline V gene lookup returns CDR1 PRHDT and CDR2 FYEKMQ (reference sequence). This CDR3 region has 12 residues. V lost 5 bases and J lost 4, with 7 bases in between. MiXCR was run by TCRdb on the reads, yielding one entry per CDR3 protein. There are about 37,000 distinct CDR3 sequences in the sample; around half occur only once, and approximately 90% lies in the top ten. This entry comes from a study of T cell repertoires in cytomegalovirus infection. Sequencing was performed on CD8+ T cells from cultured PBMCs, taken from culture after CMV antigen stimulation. The chain employs TRBV13 and TRBJ2-3; D ambiguous. The receptor's source is a human donor in good health (CMV status not recorded). Some clones in this sample may be carry-over from other donors' samples. CDR3 bases: TGTGCCAGCAGCATTTATCCAGATACGCAGTATTTT. Translation gives CASSIYPDTQYF.